This T cell receptor beta chain was sequenced for a study of blood T cell repertoires in COVID-19. The CDR3 is made up of 11 amino acids. Between the trimmed V and J ends, which lost 6 bases and 4 bases, there was a span of 10 bases. Germline CDR1 reads DFQATT; CDR2 reads SNEGSKA (reference sequence). Original processing notes: Estimation of nucleated cell counts relied on the amplification of reference gene primers. TCRdb's copy holds only in-frame clones and misses some; the assay was immunoSEQ multiplex PCR. V, J and clone size were drawn from that table, and D and trimming were deduced from the DNA. In the table there are about 64,000 clones, about 88% of which are singletons. This clone appeared once.

The genes are TRBV20-1 and TRBJ2-7, with D unresolved. Sequencing used peripheral blood. The sequence came from a woman in her fifties or sixties with COVID-19, enrolled during active disease. The chain's CDR3 is CSAQEGYEQYF. In DNA, the CDR3 is TGCAGTGCCCAGGAAGGTTACGAGCAGTACTTC.